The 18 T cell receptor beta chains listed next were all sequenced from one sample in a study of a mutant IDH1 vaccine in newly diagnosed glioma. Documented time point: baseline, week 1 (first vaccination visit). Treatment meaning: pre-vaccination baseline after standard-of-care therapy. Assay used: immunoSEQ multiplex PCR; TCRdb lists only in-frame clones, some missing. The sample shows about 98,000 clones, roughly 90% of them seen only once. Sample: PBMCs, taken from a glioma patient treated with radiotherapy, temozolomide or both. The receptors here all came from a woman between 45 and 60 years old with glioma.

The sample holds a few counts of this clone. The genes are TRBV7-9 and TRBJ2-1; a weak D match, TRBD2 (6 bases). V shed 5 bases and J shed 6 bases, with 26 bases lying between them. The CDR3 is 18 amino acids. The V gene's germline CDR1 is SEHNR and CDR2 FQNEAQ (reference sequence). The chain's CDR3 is CASSPPTRLGGSGNEQFF. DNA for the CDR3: TGTGCCAGCAGCCCTCCTACCAGACTAGGTGGAAGTGGCAATGAGCAGTTCTTC.

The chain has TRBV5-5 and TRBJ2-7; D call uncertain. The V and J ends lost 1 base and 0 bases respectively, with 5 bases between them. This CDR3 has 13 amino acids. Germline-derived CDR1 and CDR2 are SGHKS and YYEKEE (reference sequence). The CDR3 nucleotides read TGTGCCAGCAGCTTGTTCCCCTCCTACGAGCAGTACTTC. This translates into CASSLFPSYEQYF.

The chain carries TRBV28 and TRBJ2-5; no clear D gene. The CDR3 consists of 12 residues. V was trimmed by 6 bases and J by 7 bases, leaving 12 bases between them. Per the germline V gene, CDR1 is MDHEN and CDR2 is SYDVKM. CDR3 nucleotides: TGTGCCAGCAGGTTACCCCCCGGGACCCAGTACTTC. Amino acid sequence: CASRLPPGTQYF.

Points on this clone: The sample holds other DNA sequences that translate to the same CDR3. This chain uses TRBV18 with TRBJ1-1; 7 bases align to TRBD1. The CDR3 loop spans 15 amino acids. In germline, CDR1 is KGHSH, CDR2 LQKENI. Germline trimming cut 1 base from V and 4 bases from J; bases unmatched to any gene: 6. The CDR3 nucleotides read TGTGCCAGCTCACCACAGGGGGCACGGTCCACTGAAGCTTTCTTT. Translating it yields CASSPQGARSTEAFF.

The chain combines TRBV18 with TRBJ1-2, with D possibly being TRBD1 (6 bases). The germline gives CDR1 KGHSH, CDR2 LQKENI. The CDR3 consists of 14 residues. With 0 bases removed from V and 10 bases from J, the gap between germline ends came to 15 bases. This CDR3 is CASSPPNGGQDYTF. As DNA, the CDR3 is TGTGCCAGCTCACCACCGAATGGGGGGCAAGACTACACCTTC.

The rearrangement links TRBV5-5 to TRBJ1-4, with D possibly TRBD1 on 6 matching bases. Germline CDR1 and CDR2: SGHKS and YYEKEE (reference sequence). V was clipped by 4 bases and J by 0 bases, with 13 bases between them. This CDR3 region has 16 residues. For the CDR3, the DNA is TGTGCCAGCAGCCATCGGGGGGCCTCAACTAATGAAAAACTGTTTTTT. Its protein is CASSHRGASTNEKLFF.

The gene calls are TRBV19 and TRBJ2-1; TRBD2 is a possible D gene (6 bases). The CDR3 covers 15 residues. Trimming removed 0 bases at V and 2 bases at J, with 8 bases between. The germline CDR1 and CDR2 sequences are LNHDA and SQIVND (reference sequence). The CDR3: CASSIDSGAYNEQFF. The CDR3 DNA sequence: TGTGCCAGTAGTATAGATAGCGGAGCCTACAATGAGCAGTTCTTC.

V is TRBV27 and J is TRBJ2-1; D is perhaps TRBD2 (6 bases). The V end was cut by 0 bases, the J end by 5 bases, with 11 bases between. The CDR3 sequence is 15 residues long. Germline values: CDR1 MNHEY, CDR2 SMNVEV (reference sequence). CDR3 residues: CASSLSPGEHNEQFF. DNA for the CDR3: TGTGCCAGCAGTTTATCCCCGGGAGAGCACAATGAGCAGTTCTTC.

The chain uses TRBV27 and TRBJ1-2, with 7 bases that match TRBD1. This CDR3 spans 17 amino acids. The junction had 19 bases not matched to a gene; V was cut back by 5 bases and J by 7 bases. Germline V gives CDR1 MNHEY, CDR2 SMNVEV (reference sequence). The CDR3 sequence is CASSPTPTGVGTFGYTF. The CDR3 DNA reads TGTGCCAGCAGTCCGACTCCAACAGGGGTGGGGACCTTTGGCTACACCTTC.

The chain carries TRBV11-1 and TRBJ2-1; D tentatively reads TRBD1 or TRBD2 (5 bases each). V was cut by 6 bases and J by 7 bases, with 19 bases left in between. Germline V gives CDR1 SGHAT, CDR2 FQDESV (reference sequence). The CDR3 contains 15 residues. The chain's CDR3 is CASSYPGPPKNEQFF. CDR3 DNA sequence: TGTGCCAGCAGTTACCCGGGACCTCCGAAGAATGAGCAGTTCTTC.

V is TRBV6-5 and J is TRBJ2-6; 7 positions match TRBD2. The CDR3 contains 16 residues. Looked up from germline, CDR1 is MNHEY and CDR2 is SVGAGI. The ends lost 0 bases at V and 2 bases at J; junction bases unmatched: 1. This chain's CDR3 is CASSYSGRAGANVLTF. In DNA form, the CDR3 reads TGTGCCAGCAGTTACTCGGGGAGGGCTGGGGCCAACGTCCTGACTTTC.

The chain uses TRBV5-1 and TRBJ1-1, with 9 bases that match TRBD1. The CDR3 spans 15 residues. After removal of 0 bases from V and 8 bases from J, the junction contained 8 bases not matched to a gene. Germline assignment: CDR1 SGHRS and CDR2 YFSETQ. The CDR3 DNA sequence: TGCGCCAGCAGCTTGGGTTTACAGGGGGCGCAAGAAGCTTTCTTT. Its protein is CASSLGLQGAQEAFF. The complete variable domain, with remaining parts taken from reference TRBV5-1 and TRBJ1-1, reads KAGVTQTPRYLIKTRGQQVTLSCSPISGHRSVSWYQQTPGQGLQFLFEYFSETQRNKGNFPGRFSGRQFSNSRSEMNVSTLELGDSALYLCASSLGLQGAQEAFFGQGTRLTVV.

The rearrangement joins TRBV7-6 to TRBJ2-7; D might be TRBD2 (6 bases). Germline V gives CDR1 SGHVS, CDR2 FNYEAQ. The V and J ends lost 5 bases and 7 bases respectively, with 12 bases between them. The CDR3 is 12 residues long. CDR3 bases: TGTGCCAGCAGCCCAGGCGCGGGGGAGCAGTACTTC. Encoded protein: CASSPGAGEQYF.

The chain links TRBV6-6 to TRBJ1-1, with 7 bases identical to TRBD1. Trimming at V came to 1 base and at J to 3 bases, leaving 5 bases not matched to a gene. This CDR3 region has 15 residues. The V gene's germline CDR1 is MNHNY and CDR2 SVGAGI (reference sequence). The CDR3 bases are TGTGCCAGCAGTTACTTCAACAGGGGTGACACTGAAGCTTTCTTT. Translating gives CASSYFNRGDTEAFF.

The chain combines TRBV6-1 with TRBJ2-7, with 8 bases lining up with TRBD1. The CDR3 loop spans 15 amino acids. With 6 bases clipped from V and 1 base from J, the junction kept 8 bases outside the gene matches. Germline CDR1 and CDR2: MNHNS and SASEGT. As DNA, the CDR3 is TGTGCCAGCAGATTTAAGAGACAGGGGTCCTACGAGCAGTACTTC. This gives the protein CASRFKRQGSYEQYF.

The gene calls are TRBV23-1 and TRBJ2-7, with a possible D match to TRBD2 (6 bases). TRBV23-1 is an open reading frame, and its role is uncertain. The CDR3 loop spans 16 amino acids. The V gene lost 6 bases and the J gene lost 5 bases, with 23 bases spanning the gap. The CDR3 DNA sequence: TGCGCCAGCAGCTCCGTCCGGCGGGGTATCGTCCACGAGCAGTACTTC. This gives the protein CASSSVRRGIVHEQYF.

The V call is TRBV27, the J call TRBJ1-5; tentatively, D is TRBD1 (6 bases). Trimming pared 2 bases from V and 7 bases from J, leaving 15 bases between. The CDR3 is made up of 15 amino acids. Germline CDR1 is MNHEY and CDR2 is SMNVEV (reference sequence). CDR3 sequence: CASSLTGKGWQPQHF. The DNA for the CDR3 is TGTGCCAGCAGTTTAACAGGGAAAGGGTGGCAGCCCCAGCATTTT.

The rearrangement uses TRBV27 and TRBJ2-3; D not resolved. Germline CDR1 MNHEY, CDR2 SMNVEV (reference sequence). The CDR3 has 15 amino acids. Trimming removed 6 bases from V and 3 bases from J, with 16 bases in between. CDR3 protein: CASSSRWSVTDTQYF. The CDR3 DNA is TGTGCCAGCAGCTCCAGGTGGAGCGTAACAGATACGCAGTATTTT.